This T cell receptor (beta chain) was captured by sequencing in a study of CD8 T cells in ankylosing spondylitis. Points from the study as a whole: Disease-associated clones were reportedly significantly overrepresented in matched ankylosing spondylitis synovial fluid. Ankylosing spondylitis blood appeared to carry a characteristic TCR beta motif of roughly eight highly homologous variants.

Via MiXCR, TCRdb re-called the 5' RACE reads, giving one row per CDR3 protein. The profile shows over 600,000 distinct CDR3 sequences, around 20% of them singletons. Points on this clonotype: Its antigen is not known.

Per germline, CDR1 LGHNA and CDR2 YNFKEQ. Trimming shortened V by 3 bases and J by 0 bases, and 9 bases separated the two germline ends. The CDR3 is 15 residues long. This chain connects TRBV4-2 to TRBJ2-1; unclear D gene. This TCR was sampled from a male donor with ankylosing spondylitis. Sequencing used blood, either unsorted or a sorted T cell fraction (not recorded which). The CDR3 region is CASSQSASSYNEQFF. The CDR3 nucleotides are TGTGCCAGCAGCCAGTCGGCCAGCTCCTACAATGAGCAGTTCTTC.